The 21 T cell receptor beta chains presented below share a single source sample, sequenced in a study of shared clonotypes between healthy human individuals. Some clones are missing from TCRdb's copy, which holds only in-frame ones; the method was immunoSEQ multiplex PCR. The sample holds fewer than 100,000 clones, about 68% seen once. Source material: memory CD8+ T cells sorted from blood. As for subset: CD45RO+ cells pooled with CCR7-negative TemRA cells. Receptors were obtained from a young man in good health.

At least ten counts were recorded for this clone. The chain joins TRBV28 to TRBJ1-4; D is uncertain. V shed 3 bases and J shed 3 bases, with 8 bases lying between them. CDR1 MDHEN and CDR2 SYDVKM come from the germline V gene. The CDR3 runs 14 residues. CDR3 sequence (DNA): TGTGCCAGCAGTTTTATCAGTTCTAATGAAAAACTGTTTTTT. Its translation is CASSFISSNEKLFF.

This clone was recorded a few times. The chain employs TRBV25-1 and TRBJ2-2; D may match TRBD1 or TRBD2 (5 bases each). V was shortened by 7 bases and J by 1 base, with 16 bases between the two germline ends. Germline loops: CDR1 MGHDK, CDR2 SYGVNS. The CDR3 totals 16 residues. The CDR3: CASTWGRQKNTGELFF. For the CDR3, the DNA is TGTGCCAGCACTTGGGGGAGACAGAAGAACACCGGGGAGCTGTTTTTT.

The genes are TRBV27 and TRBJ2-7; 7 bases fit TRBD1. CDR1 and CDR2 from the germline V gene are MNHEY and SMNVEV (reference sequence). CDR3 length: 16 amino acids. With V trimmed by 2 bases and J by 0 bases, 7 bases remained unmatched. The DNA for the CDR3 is TGTGCCAGCAGTTTAGGGTACGAGGGGGCCTCCTACGAGCAGTACTTC. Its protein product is CASSLGYEGASYEQYF.

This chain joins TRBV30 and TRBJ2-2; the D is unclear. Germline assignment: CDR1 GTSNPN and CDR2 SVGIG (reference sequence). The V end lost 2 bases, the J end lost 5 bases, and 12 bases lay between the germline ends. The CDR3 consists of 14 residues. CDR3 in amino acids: CAWSRAVVTGELFF. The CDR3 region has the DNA TGTGCCTGGAGTAGGGCGGTCGTGACCGGGGAGCTGTTTTTT.

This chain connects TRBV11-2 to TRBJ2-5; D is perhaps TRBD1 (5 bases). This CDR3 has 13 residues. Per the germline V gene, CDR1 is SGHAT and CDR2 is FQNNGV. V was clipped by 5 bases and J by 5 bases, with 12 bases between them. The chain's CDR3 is CASSAGFLETQYF. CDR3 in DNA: TGTGCCAGCAGCGCAGGGTTCTTGGAGACCCAGTACTTC.

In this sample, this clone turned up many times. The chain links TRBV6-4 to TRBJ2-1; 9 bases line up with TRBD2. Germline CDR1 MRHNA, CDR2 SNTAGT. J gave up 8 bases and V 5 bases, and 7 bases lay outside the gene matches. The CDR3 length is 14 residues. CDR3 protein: CASSPSGDNHEQFF. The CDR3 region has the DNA TGTGCCAGCAGTCCTAGCGGGGATAACCATGAGCAGTTCTTC.

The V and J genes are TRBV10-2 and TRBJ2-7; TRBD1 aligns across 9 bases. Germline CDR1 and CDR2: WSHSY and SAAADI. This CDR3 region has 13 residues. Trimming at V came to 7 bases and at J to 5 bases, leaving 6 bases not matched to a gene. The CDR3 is CASKHRGPDEQYF. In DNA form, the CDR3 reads TGCGCCAGCAAACACAGGGGGCCCGACGAGCAGTACTTC.

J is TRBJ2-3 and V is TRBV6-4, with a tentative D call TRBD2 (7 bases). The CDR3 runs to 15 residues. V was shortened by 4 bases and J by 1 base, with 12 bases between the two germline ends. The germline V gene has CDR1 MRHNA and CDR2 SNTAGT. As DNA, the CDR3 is TGTGCCAGCAGTGGCGGGGGCGGAGGCACAGATACGCAGTATTTT. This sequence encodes CASSGGGGGTDTQYF.

The CDR3 DNA is TGTGCCAGCAGCTTGGCCGGGGAGCTGTTTTTT. It is translated as CASSLAGELFF. The chain couples TRBV2 to TRBJ2-2, with no clear D. CDR3 length: 11 amino acids. Germline CDR1 and CDR2: SNHLY and FYNNEI. V was cut by 6 bases and J by 6 bases, with 5 bases left in between.

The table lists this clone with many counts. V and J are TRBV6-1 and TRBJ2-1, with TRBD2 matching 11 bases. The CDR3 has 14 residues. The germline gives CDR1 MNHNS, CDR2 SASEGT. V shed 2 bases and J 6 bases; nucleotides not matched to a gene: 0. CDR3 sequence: CASSELAGGNEQFF. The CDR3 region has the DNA TGTGCCAGCAGTGAACTAGCGGGAGGCAATGAGCAGTTCTTC.

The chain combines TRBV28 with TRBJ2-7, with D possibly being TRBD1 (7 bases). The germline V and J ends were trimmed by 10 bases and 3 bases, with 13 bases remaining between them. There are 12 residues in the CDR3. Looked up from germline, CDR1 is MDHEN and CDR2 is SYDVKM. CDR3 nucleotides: TGTGCCACCGGCGGGGACAGCTACGAGCAGTACTTC. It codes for CATGGDSYEQYF.

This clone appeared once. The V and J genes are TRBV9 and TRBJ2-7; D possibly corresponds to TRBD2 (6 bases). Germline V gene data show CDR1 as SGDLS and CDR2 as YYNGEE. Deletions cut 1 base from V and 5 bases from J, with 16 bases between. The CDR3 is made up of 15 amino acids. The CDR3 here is CASSVLDGRDHEQYF. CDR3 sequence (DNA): TGTGCCAGCAGCGTACTAGATGGGCGGGACCACGAGCAGTACTTC.

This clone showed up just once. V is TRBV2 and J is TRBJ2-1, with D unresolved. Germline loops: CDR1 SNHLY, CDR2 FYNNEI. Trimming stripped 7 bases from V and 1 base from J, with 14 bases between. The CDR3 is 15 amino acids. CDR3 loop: CASNSNPLSYNEQFF. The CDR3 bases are TGTGCCAGCAATTCCAATCCCCTTTCCTACAATGAGCAGTTCTTC.

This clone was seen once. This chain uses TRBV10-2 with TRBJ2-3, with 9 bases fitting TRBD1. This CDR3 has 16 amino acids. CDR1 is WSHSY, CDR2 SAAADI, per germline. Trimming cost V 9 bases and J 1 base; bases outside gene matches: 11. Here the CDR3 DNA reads TGCGCCAGTGGGCCGGACAGGGGATTAGGCACAGATACGCAGTATTTT. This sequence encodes CASGPDRGLGTDTQYF.

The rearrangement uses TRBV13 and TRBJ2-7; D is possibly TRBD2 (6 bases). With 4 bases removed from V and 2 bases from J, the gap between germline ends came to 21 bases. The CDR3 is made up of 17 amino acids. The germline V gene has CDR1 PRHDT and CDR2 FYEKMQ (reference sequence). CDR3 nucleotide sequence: TGTGCCAGCAGCTCGAATACCGGGACTCGCATCACCTACGAGCAGTACTTC. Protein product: CASSSNTGTRITYEQYF.

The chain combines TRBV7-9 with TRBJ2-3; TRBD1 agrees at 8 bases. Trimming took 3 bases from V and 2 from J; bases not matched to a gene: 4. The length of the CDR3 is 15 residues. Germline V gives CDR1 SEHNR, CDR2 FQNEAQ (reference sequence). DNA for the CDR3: TGTGCCAGCAGCTTCTCGACAGGGGACACAGATACGCAGTATTTT. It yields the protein CASSFSTGDTDTQYF.

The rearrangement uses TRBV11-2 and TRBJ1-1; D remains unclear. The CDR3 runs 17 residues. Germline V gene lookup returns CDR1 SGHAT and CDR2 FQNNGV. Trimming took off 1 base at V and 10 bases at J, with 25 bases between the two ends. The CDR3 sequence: CASSLVWTRKGPRGAFF. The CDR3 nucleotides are TGTGCCAGCAGCTTAGTATGGACCCGTAAAGGTCCACGGGGAGCTTTCTTT.

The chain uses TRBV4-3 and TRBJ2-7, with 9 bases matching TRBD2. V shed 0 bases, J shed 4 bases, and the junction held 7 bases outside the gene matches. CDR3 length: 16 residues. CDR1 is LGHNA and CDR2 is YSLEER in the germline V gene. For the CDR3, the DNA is TGCGCCAGCAGCCAAGATAGGCTAGCGGGGCTGTACGAGCAGTACTTC. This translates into CASSQDRLAGLYEQYF.

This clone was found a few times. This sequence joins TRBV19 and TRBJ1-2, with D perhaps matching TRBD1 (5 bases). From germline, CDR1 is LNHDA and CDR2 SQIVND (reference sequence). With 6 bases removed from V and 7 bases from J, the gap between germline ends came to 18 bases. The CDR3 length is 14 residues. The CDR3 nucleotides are TGTGCCAGTAGCCTAATCGGCAGGGAGAGTGGCTACACCTTC. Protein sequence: CASSLIGRESGYTF.

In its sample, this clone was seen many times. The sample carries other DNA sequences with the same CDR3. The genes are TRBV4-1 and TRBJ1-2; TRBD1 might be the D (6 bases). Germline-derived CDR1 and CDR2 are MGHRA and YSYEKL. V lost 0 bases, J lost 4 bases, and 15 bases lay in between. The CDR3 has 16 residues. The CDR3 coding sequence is TGCGCCAGCAGCCAAGATCCGGGGGCGCGGGCCTATGGCTACACCTTC. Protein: CASSQDPGARAYGYTF.

The CDR3 is CASSQGSSGRVQEAFF. CDR3 DNA sequence: TGCGCCAGCAGCCAGGGATCATCGGGACGGGTACAGGAAGCTTTCTTT. The rearrangement uses TRBV4-1 and TRBJ1-1; tentative D call: TRBD1 (5 bases). CDR3 length: 16 residues. V was pared by 3 bases and J by 8 bases, with 22 bases between. Germline-derived CDR1 and CDR2 are MGHRA and YSYEKL.